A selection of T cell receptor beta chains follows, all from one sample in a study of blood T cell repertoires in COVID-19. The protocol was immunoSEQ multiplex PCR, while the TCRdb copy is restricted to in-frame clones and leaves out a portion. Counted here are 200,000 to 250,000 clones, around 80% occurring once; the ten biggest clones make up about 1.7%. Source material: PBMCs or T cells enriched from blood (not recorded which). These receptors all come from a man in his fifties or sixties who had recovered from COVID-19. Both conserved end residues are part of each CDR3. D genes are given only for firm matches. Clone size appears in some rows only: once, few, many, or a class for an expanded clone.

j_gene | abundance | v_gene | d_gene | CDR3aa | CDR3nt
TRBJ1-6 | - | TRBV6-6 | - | CASGEGALRGSPLHF | TGTGCCTCCGGGGAGGGAGCCCTCCGGGGTTCACCCCTCCACTTT
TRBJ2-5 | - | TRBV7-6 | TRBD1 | CASGVGGWETQYF | TGTGCCAGCGGTGTAGGGGGCTGGGAGACCCAGTACTTC
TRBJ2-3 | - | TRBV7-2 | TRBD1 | CASSFGQGYTDTQYF | TGTGCCAGCAGCTTCGGACAGGGGTACACAGATACGCAGTATTTT
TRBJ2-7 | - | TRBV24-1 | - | CATSDGGQGAYEQYF | TGTGCCACCAGTGATGGGGGGCAGGGGGCCTACGAGCAGTACTTC
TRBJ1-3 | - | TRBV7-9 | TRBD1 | CASSRTGGSGNTIYF | TGTGCCAGCAGCCGTACAGGGGGCTCTGGAAACACCATATATTTT
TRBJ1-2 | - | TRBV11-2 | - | CASSAWVGGYGYTF | TGTGCCAGCAGCGCCTGGGTGGGGGGCTATGGCTACACCTTC
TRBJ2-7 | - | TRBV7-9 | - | CASSSPLTGLDEQYF | TGTGCCAGCAGCTCCCCGTTAACAGGGTTGGACGAGCAGTACTTC
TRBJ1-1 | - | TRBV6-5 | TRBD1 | CASNIDRTGEAFF | TGTGCCAGCAACATAGACCGGACAGGGGAAGCTTTCTTT
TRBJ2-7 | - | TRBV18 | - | CASSLSQGSYEQYF | TGTGCCAGCTCACTGTCACAGGGCTCCTACGAGCAGTACTTC
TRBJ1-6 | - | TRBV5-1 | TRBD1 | CASSPGTDNSPLHF | TGCGCCAGCAGCCCCGGGACAGATAATTCACCCCTCCACTTT
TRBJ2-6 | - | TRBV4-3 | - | CASSQEPSGYGANVLTF | TGCGCCAGCAGCCAAGAACCGTCCGGGTATGGGGCCAACGTCCTGACTTTC
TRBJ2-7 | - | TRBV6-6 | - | CASSKKQGIREQYF | TGTGCCAGCAGCAAAAAACAGGGAATACGCGAGCAGTACTTC
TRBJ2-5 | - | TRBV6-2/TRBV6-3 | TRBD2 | CASSSRLAEIQETQYF | TGTGCCAGCAGTTCCCGACTAGCGGAGATCCAAGAGACCCAGTACTTC
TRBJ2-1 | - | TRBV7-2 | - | CASSLGTAYNEQFF | TGTGCCAGCAGCTTGGGGACTGCGTACAATGAGCAGTTCTTC
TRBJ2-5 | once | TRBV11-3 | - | CASSLVGEGVGTQYF | TGTGCCAGCAGCTTAGTAGGGGAAGGGGTAGGGACCCAGTACTTC
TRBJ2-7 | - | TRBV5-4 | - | CASSLDSEASYEQYF | TGTGCCAGCAGCCTAGACAGTGAGGCTTCCTACGAGCAGTACTTC
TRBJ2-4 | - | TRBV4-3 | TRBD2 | CASSHAIAGGKNIQYF | TGCGCCAGCAGCCACGCGATAGCGGGGGGGAAAAACATTCAGTACTTC
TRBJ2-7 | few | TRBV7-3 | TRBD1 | CASSQGQGLYF | TGTGCCAGCAGCCAGGGACAGGGGTTGTACTTC
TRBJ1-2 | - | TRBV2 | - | CASSPTLTTHYGYTF | TGTGCCAGCAGTCCAACGCTAACTACCCACTATGGCTACACCTTC
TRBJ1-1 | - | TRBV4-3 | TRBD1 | CASSRWTGGQNTEAFF | TGCGCCAGCAGCCGATGGACAGGGGGGCAGAACACTGAAGCTTTCTTT
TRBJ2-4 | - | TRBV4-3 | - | CASSQGWDNKNIQYF | TGCGCCAGCAGCCAAGGATGGGACAACAAAAACATTCAGTACTTC
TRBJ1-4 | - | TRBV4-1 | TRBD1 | CASSQDPGTGGLEKLFF | TGCGCCAGCAGCCAAGACCCCGGAACAGGGGGCTTGGAAAAACTGTTTTTT
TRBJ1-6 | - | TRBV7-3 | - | CASSLDRNNSPLHF | TGTGCCAGCAGCTTGGACAGAAATAATTCACCCCTCCACTTT
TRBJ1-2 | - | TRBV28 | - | CASSPGQTNYGYTF | TGTGCCAGCAGTCCCGGACAGACAAACTATGGCTACACCTTC
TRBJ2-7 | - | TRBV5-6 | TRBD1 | CASSLFRGQGYEQYF | TGTGCCAGCAGCCTGTTCCGGGGACAGGGTTACGAGCAGTACTTC
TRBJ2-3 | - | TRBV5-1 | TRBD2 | CASSPGLAGVTDTQYF | TGCGCCAGCAGCCCGGGACTAGCGGGGGTCACAGATACGCAGTATTTT
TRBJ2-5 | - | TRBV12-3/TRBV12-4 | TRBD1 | CASRETGVETQYF | TGTGCCAGCAGAGAGACAGGGGTAGAGACCCAGTACTTC
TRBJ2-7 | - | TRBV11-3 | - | CASSLAPLMGARYEQYF | TGTGCCAGCAGCTTAGCCCCCCTAATGGGCGCACGCTACGAGCAGTACTTC
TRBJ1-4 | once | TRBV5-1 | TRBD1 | CASSFGGGLANEKLFF | TGCGCCAGCAGCTTCGGAGGGGGCTTGGCTAATGAAAAACTGTTTTTT
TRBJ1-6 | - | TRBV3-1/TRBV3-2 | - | CASSQDPSPLHF | TGTGCCAGCAGCCAAGACCCGTCACCCCTCCACTTT
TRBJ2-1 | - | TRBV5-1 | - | CASSSPGNEQFF | TGCGCCAGCAGCTCACCGGGGAATGAGCAGTTCTTC
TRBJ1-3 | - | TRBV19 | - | CASSIDRYGGGNTIYF | TGTGCCAGTAGTATAGATCGGTATGGAGGCGGAAACACCATATATTTT
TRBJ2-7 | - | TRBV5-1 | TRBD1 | CASSSTGGPYEQYF | TGCGCCAGCAGCTCCACAGGGGGGCCCTACGAGCAGTACTTC
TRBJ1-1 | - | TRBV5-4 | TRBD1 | CASSSGGQGADEAFF | TGTGCCAGCAGCTCGGGGGGACAGGGAGCTGATGAAGCTTTCTTT
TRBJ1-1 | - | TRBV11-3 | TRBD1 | CASSADRIEAFF | TGTGCCAGCAGCGCGGACAGGATTGAAGCTTTCTTT
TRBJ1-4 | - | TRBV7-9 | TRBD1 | CASSFQTGGEKLFF | TGTGCCAGCAGCTTTCAGACAGGGGGAGAAAAACTGTTTTTT
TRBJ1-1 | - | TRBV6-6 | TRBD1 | CASSYLTGGEAFF | TGTGCCAGCAGTTACCTTACAGGGGGCGAGGCTTTCTTT
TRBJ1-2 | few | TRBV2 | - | CASSERRTSYGYTF | TGTGCCAGCAGTGAACGCCGGACAAGCTATGGCTACACCTTC
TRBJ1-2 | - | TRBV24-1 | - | CATSDFQGLGYTF | TGTGCCACCAGTGATTTCCAGGGTCTTGGCTACACCTTC
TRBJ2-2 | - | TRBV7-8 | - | CAGTKGDTGELFF | TGTGCCGGCACAAAGGGGGATACCGGGGAGCTGTTTTTT
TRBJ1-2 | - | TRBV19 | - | CASSIQGTLYGYTF | TGTGCCAGTAGTATTCAGGGTACCCTCTATGGCTACACCTTC
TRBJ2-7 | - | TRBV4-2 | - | CASSQDLASWEQYF | TGTGCCAGCAGCCAAGATCTAGCGAGTTGGGAGCAGTACTTC
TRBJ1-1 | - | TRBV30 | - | CAWSVQVGAEAFF | TGTGCCTGGAGTGTACAGGTAGGGGCTGAAGCTTTCTTT
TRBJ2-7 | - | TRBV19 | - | CASSILSGSEQYF | TGTGCCAGTAGTATACTTTCGGGGTCCGAGCAGTACTTC
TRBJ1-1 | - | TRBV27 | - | CASKAWTVATEAFF | TGTGCCAGTAAAGCTTGGACAGTCGCCACTGAAGCTTTCTTT
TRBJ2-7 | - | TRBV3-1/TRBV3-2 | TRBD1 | CASSPGQPYEQYF | TGTGCCAGCAGTCCGGGACAGCCCTACGAGCAGTACTTC
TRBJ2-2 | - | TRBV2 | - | CASRQMVSNTGELFF | TGTGCCAGCAGGCAGATGGTTTCGAACACCGGGGAGCTGTTTTTT
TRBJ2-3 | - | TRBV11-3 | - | CASSLRTASTDTQYF | TGTGCCAGCAGCCTGAGGACAGCTAGCACAGATACGCAGTATTTT
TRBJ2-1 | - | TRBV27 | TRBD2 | CASSLSRVAGTYNEQFF | TGTGCCAGCAGTCTCTCGAGGGTAGCGGGGACCTACAATGAGCAGTTCTTC
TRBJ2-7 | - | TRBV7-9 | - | CASSLYYEQYF | TGTGCCAGCAGCTTATATTACGAGCAGTACTTC
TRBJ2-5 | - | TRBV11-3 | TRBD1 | CASSQDRIETQYF | TGTGCCAGCAGCCAGGACAGGATAGAGACCCAGTACTTC
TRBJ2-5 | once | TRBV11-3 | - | CASSLLRGQETQYF | TGTGCCAGCAGCTTACTCCGCGGGCAGGAGACCCAGTACTTC
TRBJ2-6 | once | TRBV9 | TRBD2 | CASNLAGSSGANVLTF | TGTGCCAGCAACCTAGCGGGGAGCTCTGGGGCCAACGTCCTGACTTTC